The following is a T cell receptor beta chain sequence with its context. This clone occurred a few times. This receptor's antigen is unknown. No quality values exist for individual bases; no much larger clone is one base distant. Libraries were prepared through the immunoSEQ multiplex PCR assay. The multiplex PCR relied on a mix of 60 forward primers for TCR Vbeta segments and 13 reverse primers for TCR Jbeta segments. The CDR3 region of rearranged TCR beta genes was amplified from genomic DNA by a multiplex PCR assay. Amplified TCR beta libraries were sequenced as 87-base-pair reads on the Illumina HiSeq System. As for the original processing: A later analysis tallied tens of millions of unique TCR beta chains across the 666 repertoires, and approximately 12 million of those chains were shared by two or more donors. Raw reads were error-corrected and collapsed into unique sequences by a nearest-neighbor algorithm in which closely related sequences were merged to remove PCR and sequencing errors. To assign V, D and J gene segments, CDR3 sequences were aligned to IMGT reference sequences. For a sequence to be retained, at least a six-nucleotide match to both a V gene segment and a J gene segment was required. Rearrangements were called productive when the CDR3 lacked stop codons and stayed in frame with V and J; all others were non-productive. Following IMGT convention, CDR3 was defined as the stretch from the second conserved V-encoded cysteine to the conserved J-encoded phenylalanine. Sequences without an unambiguous match to a single V gene segment were excluded from the earlier analysis of 450 to 650 of the donors. An earlier analysis of 587 of the donors classified V segments as functional when productive rearrangements were above 56.7% and as segregating when the standard deviation between donors was above 5%. A statistical classification framework was built for diagnosing cytomegalovirus status from the catalog of TCR beta chain sequences. In a later analysis, TCR nucleotide sequences were compared against IMGT/GENE-DB human TR gene sequences so that V and J genes could be assigned. A later analysis assigned CDR3 sequences and most-parsimonious VDJ recombination scenarios with the TCRdist pipeline. A later analysis defined each TCR beta chain by its CDR3 amino acid sequence plus V-gene family, and excluded reads lacking a unique V-gene family. As a way to deal with suspected cross-contamination and a sequencing artifact, a later analysis dropped 640 or so nucleotide sequences that were highly shared and had low generation probability. For each public chain, a later analysis derived a clonal expansion index from normalized ranks of inferred template counts within each repertoire. In a later analysis, generation probabilities were computed with a VDJ recombination model fitted to out-of-frame rearrangements, and the resulting probabilities were checked against IGoR. Hypergeometric tests were used in a later analysis to score TCR-TCR, TCR-HLA and TCR-CMV co-occurrence, with a repertoire-size bias correction applied to the TCR pairs. A later analysis estimated false discovery rates by permuting HLA or CMV assignments 20 times. A later analysis grouped co-occurring TCRs with DBSCAN, adding TCRdist sequence similarity when clustering within HLA-allele-positive subsets. Co-occurrence clustering excluded repertoires with fewer than 30,000 or more than 120,000 public chains, plus five with anomalous nucleotide sharing. TCRdb carries this immuneACCESS record with in-frame sequences only. Its versions omit some clonotypes, under half of them owing to an unresolved V gene in the studies checked, with the rest unexplained. That table furnishes V, J and clone size, whereas the DNA furnished D and trimming. The sample table lists 180,000 or so clones, 62% of them with a count of one. Under 3% of the sample belongs to the ten largest clones.

The entry originates in a study of cytomegalovirus exposure and HLA in healthy donors (dated by TCRdb to the late 2010s). Turning to the overall study: An earlier analysis of around 600 of the donors reported more than 250 Gb of sequence data and some 100 million unique TCR beta sequences from around 200 million T cells. A later genetic analysis used genome-wide SNP genotypes for about 65% of the 666 donors, treating that subset as a discovery cohort. An early release covering 550 to 650 HLA-typed donors comprised approximately 290 gigabases of sequencing data and tens of millions of unique TCR sequences. Among the roughly 400 genotyped donors, approximately 77% belonged to the genetic ancestry cluster associated with self-reported Caucasian donors. Donor age, sex, ethnicity and CMV serostatus were collected together with the repertoire data. Among about 370 genotyped donors of the cohort, an average of about 220,000 unique TCR beta nucleotide sequences was sequenced per donor, of which approximately 19% were non-productive. Typing coverage varied by locus: about 629-640 donors for A, B, C, DRB1 and DQB1; some 520 for DQA1; more than 600 for DPA1; approximately 450 for DPB1. An earlier analysis of around 580 of the donors used high-throughput TCR beta sequencing to judge whether each TCR beta V gene segment behaved as functional or pseudogenic. High-throughput TCR immunosequencing, statistical association of individual TCRs with disease status, and machine learning were combined to predict cytomegalovirus infection status. Every repertoire in the discovery cohort had been generated on one and the same sequencing platform. Both class I and class II loci were covered by HLA typing, at four-digit resolution. The study aimed to test whether cataloging public T cell receptors could reveal signatures of past pathogen exposure. The study used immunosequencing to profile the T cell repertoires of 666 subjects and linked those repertoires to cytomegalovirus serostatus. In the later analysis, no new phenotypic data were used to find candidate immune exposures; instead, reliance was placed on TCR beta sequences and their occurrence across donors. A later analysis re-examined previously published TCR beta repertoires from roughly 720 donors and added high-resolution HLA genotyping to investigate patterns of TCR occurrence. Because of strong linkage in the cohort, five DR-DQ haplotypes were treated as single units for association and clustering. Along with the roughly 710-subject first cohort, a separate validation cohort of over a hundred different subjects was used. What the work shows at the level of the full study, not this receptor alone: A few of the identified cytomegalovirus-associated TCR beta chains were confirmed in vitro to be specific for cytomegalovirus antigens. In a later analysis, several top co-occurrence clusters were reported to appear linked to parvovirus B19, influenza, CMV and Epstein-Barr virus. In a later genetic analysis, a missense DCLRE1C variant was associated with V-gene and J-gene trimming of TCR beta chains, and the association was replicated in an independent cohort. Most TCR sequences were seen in very few donors, while some public TCRs were found in many individuals. Because counts were too low, approximately 15 rarely observed V segments, including chromosome 9 orphons, were excluded from the earlier analysis of some 590 of the donors. In a later genetic analysis, fewer N-insertions in productive TCRs were reported among donors in an Asian-associated ancestry cluster than the approximately 670-donor mean. The cohort was sequenced for TCR beta chains only, and without alpha or paired-chain data the features that could be detected were limited. Immune exposure information for the cohort was limited to CMV serostatus. According to the authors, the approach could potentially be generalized to other disease states and immunological phenotypes. Because HLA typing was unavailable for some donors at each locus, only the typed subset was used in association tests. Most CMV-associated TCR beta chains appeared to be HLA-restricted in a later analysis, and the HLA associations seemed to be driven largely by CMV exposure. Compared with equally common non-associated chains, HLA-associated TCR beta chains in a later analysis were more clonally expanded and had lower generation probabilities. A cluster of highly shared sequence variants was judged likely to be a technical artifact of the sequencing pipeline. The study listed 150 to 200 TCR beta chains as associated with cytomegalovirus. Strong co-occurrence of HLA alleles, especially DR and DQ, made assigning TCR associations to individual alleles difficult. Broadly in line with IMGT annotations, most TCR beta V segments showed up in productive rearrangements about 90% or about 30% of the time in an earlier analysis of some 590 of the donors. Correlated functional status among segregating V segments might reflect linkage disequilibrium, but an unknown experimental factor could not be ruled out. Roughly uniform sequencing depth across donors was assumed in presence/absence analyses, although this assumption may not hold. The 87-base-pair reads could not distinguish some IMGT-functional V segments, including TRBV6-2 and TRBV6-3, so those segments were excluded. In a later analysis, the rate of TCR association differed among HLA loci, with DRB1 alleles having the most associated TCRs and HLA-C alleles having the fewest. A further reported finding was that TCR beta sequences accurately predicted the HLA-A and HLA-B alleles for most subjects in the first cohort. A later analysis associated 16,951 TCR beta sequences with specific HLA alleles at a false discovery rate of 0.05. Cytomegalovirus status was reported to be diagnosed by the classifier with high specificity and sensitivity in both the original and validation cohorts.

The cohort comprised 670 or so healthy bone marrow donors. At the time of sampling, all cohort members were nominally healthy, though unrecorded immune exposures were likely present. The donor was CMV seronegative and belonged to the group of 320 or so seronegative cohort members. Every donor gave a peripheral blood sample, and the peripheral blood mononuclear cells from that sample were used for TCR beta sequencing. The Qiagen DNeasy Blood Extraction Kit was used to extract genomic DNA from the blood cell samples. From its cysteine to its phenylalanine, the CDR3 spans 14 amino acids. Only CDR3 DNA remains: 42 bases, in frame from the first base. From the germline V gene, CDR1 is SGHTA and CDR2 is FQGNSA. V and J lose 3 bases and 0 bases, and a span of 5 bases separates them.

The sequencing sample was made of PBMCs. The sequence links TRBV7-2 to TRBJ2-2; there is no confident call for the D gene. The receptor's source is a man in his forties or fifties in good health and CMV-seronegative. The bases are TGTGCCAGCAGCTTGGAGTCGAACACCGGGGAGCTGTTTTTT. Translated, this is CASSLESNTGELFF.